This T cell receptor beta chain was sequenced for a study of OX40 agonist ivuxolimab in advanced cancers. About the full investigation: The costimulatory receptor OX40 (CD134) was targeted by ivuxolimab, a fully human IgG2 agonistic monoclonal antibody. The paper covers the monotherapy dose-escalation part of the phase I ivuxolimab trial, which included N ≈ 50 patients. Intravenous ivuxolimab was administered to patients every 2 weeks at six dose levels: 0.01, 0.1, 0.3, 1.5, 3 and 10 mg/kg. A male proportion of approximately 83% and a mean age of 60 years, ranging from about 20 to 80, were recorded for the dose-escalation cohort. The purpose of peripheral TCRbeta sequencing was to test whether ivuxolimab changed TCR sequence diversity and led to clonal T-cell expansion. Of the approximately 50 dose-escalation patients, hepatocellular carcinoma was present in about 20, melanoma in approximately 15, renal cell carcinoma in 9 and head and neck cancer in 9. Prior anti-PD-1, anti-PD-L1 or anti-CTLA-4 therapy was permitted, and about two fifths of dose-escalation patients had received checkpoint inhibitors. Partial responses occurred in three dose-escalation patients: two with cutaneous melanoma and one with hepatocellular carcinoma.

Patients with autoimmune disease history or receiving systemic immunosuppression were excluded from the trial. In every dose cohort, peripheral blood was drawn for TCR sequencing at baseline, cycle 4 day 1, and cycle 7 day 1. Samples were obtained from an open-label, multicenter, first-in-human phase I dose-escalation trial of ivuxolimab. Adults with locally advanced or metastatic melanoma, renal cell, hepatocellular, or head and neck squamous cell carcinoma were enrolled in the trial. Before TCR sequencing, CD4+ T cells and CD8+ T cells from peripheral blood were sorted into separate populations. The full study reports these points: The antigen specificity of the peripheral T cells that underwent clonal expansion was not determined. In the 0.1-3.0 mg/kg groups, partial responders were among the patients with the lowest normalized peripheral clonal expansion, particularly in CD8+ T cells. After ivuxolimab, CD8+ T cells had more expanded clones than CD4+ T cells on average. Low levels of normalized T-cell clonal expansion were also seen in some nonresponding patients. At doses of 0.1 to 3.0 mg/kg, clonal expansion of both CD4+ and CD8+ blood T cells was observed from baseline to week 6.

Genomic DNA was isolated from the sorted cells so that the TCRbeta CDR3 region could be sequenced. The immunoSEQ Assay was used to sequence the TCRbeta CDR3 regions. Not all clones reach the TCRdb copy of this immuneACCESS table, which keeps in-frame sequences only. Checked studies attribute under half of the gap to unresolved V genes and leave the rest unexplained. In all, the sample holds roughly 83,000 clones, and about 81% of those were seen once. The ten biggest clones cover about 7% of the sample. Details on this clone: This clone's antigen is unknown. The input lacks base qualities; no much larger clone sits a single base away.

Counted from cysteine to phenylalanine, this CDR3 has 13 amino acids. Left in the record is the CDR3 DNA by itself, 39 bases read in frame from the first base. Taken from the germline V gene (reference sequence), the CDR1 and CDR2 loops are SGHAT and FQDESV. V loses 4 bases at its end and J loses 6 bases; junction bases beyond the gene matches: 6. The rearrangement joined TRBV11-1 to TRBJ2-7, with 7 middle bases fitting TRBD1. This clonotype originated in an adult with an advanced solid tumor such as melanoma, head and neck, liver or kidney cancer. Source: CD4+ or CD8+ T cells sorted from blood, taken in a trial of the OX40 agonist ivuxolimab. CDR3 sequence: CASSSETGTEQYF. The DNA is TGTGCCAGCAGCTCTGAGACAGGGACCGAGCAGTACTTC.